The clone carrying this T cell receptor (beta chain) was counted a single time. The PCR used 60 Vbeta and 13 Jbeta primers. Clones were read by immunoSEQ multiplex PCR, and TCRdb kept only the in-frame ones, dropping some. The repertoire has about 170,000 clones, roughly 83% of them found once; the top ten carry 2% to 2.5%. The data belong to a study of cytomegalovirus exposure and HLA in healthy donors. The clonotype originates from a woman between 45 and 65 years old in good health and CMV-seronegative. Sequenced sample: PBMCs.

CDR3 nucleotides: TGTGCCAGCATTCGAGAGGCTAACTATGGCTACACCTTC. Protein product: CASIREANYGYTF. The gene calls are TRBV2 and TRBJ1-2, with D uncertain. Germline loops: CDR1 SNHLY, CDR2 FYNNEI. The V and J ends lost 7 bases and 0 bases respectively, with 9 bases between them. This CDR3 region has 13 residues.